This TCR beta chain was recovered during a study of T-cell reconstitution after alpha-beta-depleted transplantation in children listed by TCRdb under 2016. Context from the whole study: The study quantitatively tracked T-cell immune reconstitution after TCRalphabeta/CD19-depleted allogeneic hematopoietic cell transplantation in children using TCR repertoire profiling. What the work shows at the level of the full study, not this receptor alone: In some patients, the high TCRbeta diversity seen at day 60 was put down to recipient T cells and intrathymic progenitors that had survived conditioning. Over subsequent months, a decline in hyperexpanded clone frequencies was noted, and after one year, T-cell counts and TCRbeta diversity were mostly ascribed to newly produced T cells. About two months after transplant, the apparently early recovery of alphabetaT-cell counts reportedly depended on just several hundred clones that had expanded rapidly and came from non-depleted graft cells.

This clonotype appeared a few times. Its antigen remains unidentified. The input lacks base qualities; no much larger clone sits a single base away. The treatment or condition label, as the study defines it: allogeneic hematopoietic cell transplantation with graft depleted of TCRalphabeta T cells and CD19 B cells. TCRalphabeta/CD19-depleted allogeneic hematopoietic cell grafts were given to the transplant recipients, all of whom were children. The junction shows trimming of 4 bases on V and 2 bases on J, and the gene matches do not reach 1 base of it. The CDR3 sequence holds 13 residues, the cysteine and phenylalanine included. Just CDR3 DNA is preserved here, 39 bases in frame from base 1. CDR1 DFQATT and CDR2 SNEGSKA are derived from the germline V gene (reference sequence). Libraries were built with PCR. Sequencing used an Illumina HiSeq 2500. TCR libraries were prepared with molecular barcoding, using unique molecular identifiers to normalize TCRbeta repertoire quantification. TCRdb itself trimmed the public reads at Q25 with fastp, ran MiXCR and retained productive beta chains. Entries that share a CDR3 protein sequence are merged under the most common genes and DNA. The sample table records 500,000 or so distinct CDR3 sequences; more than 9.5% of these occur just once. The leading ten clones occupy 14% of the sample.

This clonotype was sampled from a female patient between 2 and 10 years old who had a stem cell transplant for aplastic anemia, so the T cells may come from the graft donor. Rearrangement joined TRBV20-1 to TRBJ1-4, with 7 middle bases fitting TRBD1. The source was PBMCs, mostly from graft donor cells, collected 180 days after TCRalphabeta/CD19-depleted stem cell transplant. The CDR3 corresponds to CSAIQGTNEKLFF. The DNA is TGCAGTGCTATACAGGGGACTAATGAAAAACTGTTTTTT.